This T cell receptor (beta chain) was sequenced during a study of shared clonotypes between healthy human individuals. Study-level points and caveats: Having only a few donors restricted how much genetic and exposure-history diversity was captured.

V shed 2 bases and J shed 0 bases, with 11 bases lying between them. This CDR3 is 15 amino acids long. Germline V CDR1 and CDR2: SGHDT, YYEEEE. Deep was the level at which the assay was run. Sequenced by immunoSEQ multiplex PCR; TCRdb stores in-frame clones only, minus some. This sample has about 2,500,000 clones, with roughly nine tenths found just once. Of note for this clone: Its specificity is unknown.

Sequenced sample: naive CD4+ T cells sorted from blood. Subset: CD45RA+ positively selected. This sequence was found in a man between 18 and 29 years old in good health. The gene calls are TRBV5-6 and TRBJ1-1; the D gene is possibly TRBD1 (6 bases). The CDR3 region has the DNA TGTGCCAGCAGCTTCTTGGACAGCGTGAACACTGAAGCTTTCTTT. Its translation is CASSFLDSVNTEAFF.